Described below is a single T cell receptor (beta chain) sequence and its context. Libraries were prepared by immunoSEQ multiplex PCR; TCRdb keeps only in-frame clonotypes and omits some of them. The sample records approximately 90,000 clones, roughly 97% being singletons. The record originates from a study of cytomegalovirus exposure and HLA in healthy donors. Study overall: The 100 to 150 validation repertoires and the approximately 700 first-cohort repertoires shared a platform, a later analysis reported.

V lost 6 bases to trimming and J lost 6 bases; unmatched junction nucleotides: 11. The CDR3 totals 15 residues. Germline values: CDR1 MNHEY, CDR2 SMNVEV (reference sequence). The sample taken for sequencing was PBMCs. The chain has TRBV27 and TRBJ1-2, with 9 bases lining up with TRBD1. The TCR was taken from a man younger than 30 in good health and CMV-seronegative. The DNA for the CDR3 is TGTGCCAGCAGGCTCTCTACAGGGGGCCGGGATGGCTACACCTTC. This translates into CASRLSTGGRDGYTF.